The 32 T cell receptor beta chains listed next were all sequenced from one sample in a study of T cell repertoires in cytomegalovirus infection. Their specific antigens are unknown. MiXCR was run by TCRdb on the reads, yielding one entry per CDR3 protein. Found here are 95,000 to 120,000 distinct CDR3 sequences, 30% of them singletons; the top ten hold less than 45%. Sequenced material: CD8+ T cells from cultured PBMCs, taken from culture after CMV antigen stimulation. These receptors all come from a human donor in good health (CMV status not recorded). Some clones in this sample may be carry-over from other donors' samples.

This clonotype was seen a handful of times. This rearrangement joins TRBV20-1 to TRBJ2-1, with TRBD1 identical over 7 bases. The germline gives CDR1 DFQATT, CDR2 SNEGSKA (reference sequence). Trimming cost V 6 bases and J 5 bases; bases outside gene matches: 13. This CDR3 region has 15 residues. The CDR3 region has the DNA TGCAGTGCCCGACTAAGCCGGGACAGAAACAATGAGCAGTTCTTC. It encodes CSARLSRDRNNEQFF.

The chain carries TRBV6-2 or TRBV6-3 and TRBJ2-2; D uncertain. V lost 0 bases, J lost 7 bases, and 6 bases lay in between. From germline, CDR1 is MNHEY and CDR2 SVGEGT. The CDR3 spans 13 residues. The CDR3 region is CASSYSNGGELFF. The CDR3 nucleotides read TGTGCCAGCAGTTACTCGAATGGCGGGGAGCTGTTTTTT.

The gene calls are TRBV7-6 and TRBJ2-1; the D gene is possibly TRBD1 (6 bases). Germline CDR1 reads SGHVS; CDR2 reads FNYEAQ. V was trimmed by 3 bases and J by 11 bases, leaving 20 bases between them. The CDR3 is made up of 15 amino acids. CDR3 bases: TGTGCCAGCAGCTTGGGGACAAAGGGGCTAAATAAGCAGTTCTTC. Translating gives CASSLGTKGLNKQFF.

The chain carries TRBV20-1 and TRBJ2-3; D remains unclear. CDR1 and CDR2 from the germline V gene are DFQATT and SNEGSKA (reference sequence). Trimming stripped 5 bases from V and 4 bases from J, with 10 bases between. The CDR3 covers 12 residues. This CDR3 reads CSASGLADTQYF. In nucleotides, the CDR3 is TGCAGTGCTTCCGGGCTGGCAGATACGCAGTATTTT.

This clonotype was picked up a small number of times. The chain is built from TRBV6-2 or TRBV6-3 and TRBJ2-3, with D unresolved. The CDR3 sequence is 20 residues long. Trimming took 6 bases from V and 1 from J, leaving 29 bases between them. Germline V gives CDR1 MNHEY, CDR2 SVGEGT. DNA of the CDR3: TGTGCCAGCAGCCGAAGCCCATATCGCCAGGCGGTGTTGGGCACAGATACGCAGTATTTT. This sequence encodes CASSRSPYRQAVLGTDTQYF.

This clonotype has at least ten counts. This chain connects TRBV7-2 to TRBJ2-7, with unresolved D. This CDR3 region has 11 residues. The V end lost 4 bases, the J end lost 3 bases, and 4 bases lay between the germline ends. Germline assignment: CDR1 SGHTA and CDR2 FQGNSA. This CDR3 is CASSSHYEQYF. DNA for the CDR3: TGTGCCAGCAGCTCGCACTACGAGCAGTACTTC.

This chain uses TRBV3-1 with TRBJ1-5; 7 bases line up with TRBD1. The CDR3 has 15 amino acids. CDR1 is LGHDT and CDR2 is YNNKEL in the germline V gene (reference sequence). V was pared by 0 bases and J by 7 bases, with 6 bases of the junction left unmatched. CDR3 loop: CASSQDQGVGQPQHF. The DNA of the CDR3 is TGTGCCAGCAGCCAAGATCAGGGGGTAGGGCAGCCCCAGCATTTT.

This clonotype was seen a few times. V and J are TRBV11-2 and TRBJ2-3, with 7 bases that match TRBD1. The CDR3 runs 17 residues. Trimming cost V 5 bases and J 4 bases; bases outside gene matches: 15. CDR1 is SGHAT and CDR2 is FQNNGV in the germline V gene. The CDR3 is CASSPPTGLYLADTQYF. The CDR3 DNA follows: TGTGCCAGCAGCCCTCCGACAGGGCTTTATTTAGCAGATACGCAGTATTTT.

The chain joins TRBV7-4 to TRBJ2-3; TRBD1 is a possible D gene (5 bases). The CDR3 is made up of 17 amino acids. Germline V CDR1 and CDR2: SGHVT, SQSDAQ. The ends were cut back, 3 bases at V and 2 bases at J, with 18 bases in the middle. The CDR3 is CASSFAQTVQITDTQYF. Here the CDR3 DNA reads TGTGCCAGCAGCTTCGCCCAGACAGTGCAAATCACAGATACGCAGTATTTT.

The chain carries TRBV6-6 and TRBJ1-5; D is possibly TRBD1 (6 bases). V shed 2 bases and J shed 7 bases, with 21 bases lying between them. CDR3 length: 17 amino acids. Germline loops: CDR1 MNHNY, CDR2 SVGAGI (reference sequence). This CDR3 reads CASSYPSEQGRRQPQHF. CDR3 DNA: TGTGCCAGCAGTTACCCCTCTGAACAGGGCAGGAGGCAGCCCCAGCATTTT.

This clonotype was picked up a small number of times. The V gene is TRBV4-2, the J gene TRBJ2-1; TRBD1 aligns across 7 bases. This CDR3 has 15 amino acids. The junction had 8 bases not matched to a gene; V was cut back by 1 base and J by 8 bases. CDR1 is LGHNA and CDR2 is YNFKEQ in the germline V gene. The CDR3 reads CASSQVQGYVDEQFF. Here the CDR3 DNA reads TGTGCCAGCAGCCAAGTACAGGGGTATGTGGATGAGCAGTTCTTC.

This clonotype was detected a few times. This rearrangement joins TRBV7-9 to TRBJ2-3; D call uncertain. The CDR3 totals 18 residues. Germline CDR1 and CDR2: SEHNR and FQNEAQ (reference sequence). Trimming shortened V by 1 base and J by 3 bases, and 20 bases separated the two germline ends. CDR3 in amino acids: CASSLGDPLSSATDTQYF. CDR3 coding DNA: TGTGCCAGCAGCTTAGGTGATCCGTTAAGCTCGGCGACAGATACGCAGTATTTT.

This clonotype came up a few times. V is TRBV4-3 and J is TRBJ2-7; D possibly corresponds to TRBD1 (5 bases). V lost 1 base and J lost 2, with 9 bases in between. The CDR3 runs 14 residues. Germline V gene data show CDR1 as LGHNA and CDR2 as YSLEER. Here the CDR3 reads CASSQARVAYEQYF. DNA of the CDR3: TGCGCCAGCAGCCAAGCCAGGGTGGCCTACGAGCAGTACTTC.

On this clonotype itself: A much larger clone differs by one base, so this may be a read error. This chain joins TRBV7-6 and TRBJ2-5; D is perhaps TRBD1 or TRBD2 (5 bases each). Trimming removed 8 bases at V and 2 bases at J, with 15 bases between. Germline CDR1 and CDR2: SGHVS and FNYEAQ. This CDR3 comprises 14 residues. In nucleotides, the CDR3 is TGTGCCAGCGGCCAAGATGGGGGACAAGAGACCCAGTACTTC. Translating gives CASGQDGGQETQYF.

This clonotype was seen a few times. The V call is TRBV19, the J call TRBJ2-7; either TRBD1 or TRBD2 may supply D (5 bases each). This CDR3 contains 15 residues. Germline CDR1 reads LNHDA; CDR2 reads SQIVND (reference sequence). Trimming took off 5 bases at V and 6 bases at J, with 20 bases between the two ends. CDR3: CASSPSVGTLVEQYF. The CDR3 region has the DNA TGTGCCAGTAGTCCCTCCGTGGGGACCTTAGTCGAGCAGTACTTC.

This clonotype has just a few counts. The CDR3 sequence: CASSRGRASYNEQFF. CDR3 coding DNA: TGCGCCAGCAGCCGAGGCAGGGCCTCCTACAATGAGCAGTTCTTC. This rearrangement joins TRBV4-3 to TRBJ2-1; maybe TRBD1 (5 bases). The CDR3 has 15 residues. Trimming stripped 4 bases from V and 0 bases from J, with 10 bases between. Germline lookup yields CDR1 LGHNA and CDR2 YSLEER.

This clonotype was seen a few times. The chain joins TRBV4-1 to TRBJ1-1, with D possibly being TRBD1 (5 bases). This CDR3 has 13 amino acids. The germline CDR1 and CDR2 sequences are MGHRA and YSYEKL. Trimming left V 6 bases short and J 4 bases short, with 12 bases between. The CDR3 DNA is TGCGCCAGCAGTTGGGGGGGAGGCACTGAAGCTTTCTTT. This codes for CASSWGGGTEAFF.

The chain has TRBV7-4 and TRBJ2-5; no reliable D call. Trimming stripped 7 bases from V and 2 bases from J, with 14 bases between. The CDR3 length is 14 residues. Germline CDR1 is SGHVT and CDR2 is SQSDAQ. This chain's CDR3 is CASILLTLQETQYF. DNA of the CDR3: TGTGCCAGCATCCTACTAACCTTACAAGAGACCCAGTACTTC.

This clonotype was observed a handful of times. The chain links TRBV11-1 to TRBJ2-5, with D unclear. Germline CDR1 is SGHAT and CDR2 is FQDESV (reference sequence). V lost 6 bases, J lost 1 base, and 12 bases lay in between. This CDR3 contains 14 residues. The CDR3 here is CASSSTQVQETQYF. The CDR3 DNA sequence: TGTGCCAGCAGTTCCACACAAGTCCAAGAGACCCAGTACTTC.

This clonotype was observed a handful of times. The V gene is TRBV6-6, the J gene TRBJ2-3, with D unclear. This CDR3 contains 15 residues. Germline V gene lookup returns CDR1 MNHNY and CDR2 SVGAGI (reference sequence). V was pared by 7 bases and J by 1 base, with 15 bases between. The CDR3 DNA is TGTGCCAGCACATCCGTCACCCTACGCACAGATACGCAGTATTTT. It yields the protein CASTSVTLRTDTQYF.

This clonotype showed up just a few times. The V call is TRBV7-2, the J call TRBJ2-3; 10 bases are a match to TRBD2. The CDR3 is made up of 16 amino acids. Germline CDR1 SGHTA, CDR2 FQGNSA. Trimming cost V 1 base and J 8 bases; bases outside gene matches: 9. The CDR3 region has the DNA TGTGCCAGCAGCTTAGAGATAGCGGGGGGCCGAGGTACGCAGTATTTT. Protein product: CASSLEIAGGRGTQYF.

This clonotype was counted once. The V call is TRBV7-9, the J call TRBJ1-2, with a weak D call TRBD1 (5 bases). Trimming cost V 5 bases and J 3 bases, with 10 bases left between them. Germline V gene sequence: CDR1 SEHNR, CDR2 FQNEAQ (reference sequence). The length of the CDR3 is 13 residues. In DNA, the CDR3 is TGTGCCAGCAGCCCCAGGGTTGACTATGGCTACACCTTC. The encoded protein is CASSPRVDYGYTF.

The gene calls are TRBV5-1 and TRBJ2-7; D unresolved. Germline values: CDR1 SGHRS, CDR2 YFSETQ. This CDR3 has 15 amino acids. The V and J ends lost 0 bases and 3 bases respectively, with 13 bases between them. The CDR3 loop is CASSLAVSGVYEQYF. CDR3 DNA: TGCGCCAGCAGCTTGGCCGTAAGTGGGGTCTACGAGCAGTACTTC.

This clonotype showed up just a few times. The chain uses TRBV11-2 and TRBJ2-6; D is perhaps TRBD1 or TRBD2 (5 bases each). Deletions cut 7 bases from V and 0 bases from J, with 25 bases between. Looked up from germline, CDR1 is SGHAT and CDR2 is FQNNGV. The CDR3 is made up of 20 amino acids. CDR3 bases: TGTGCCAGCACCCCCTGGGTTTCGAGACAGACTATCTCTGGGGCCAACGTCCTGACTTTC. Its protein product is CASTPWVSRQTISGANVLTF.

The table lists this clonotype with a few counts. V usage is TRBV6-2 or TRBV6-3 and J usage is TRBJ2-7; D could derive from TRBD1 or TRBD2 (6 bases each). Trimming pared 0 bases from V and 0 bases from J, leaving 12 bases between. From germline, CDR1 is MNHEY and CDR2 SVGEGT. This CDR3 spans 16 amino acids. The CDR3 protein is CASSYSVRGLSYEQYF. The CDR3 DNA follows: TGTGCCAGCAGTTACTCGGTCCGGGGGCTCTCCTACGAGCAGTACTTC.

CDR3 in amino acids: CASTTDRSIFYNEQFF. DNA of the CDR3: TGTGCCAGCACCACAGACAGGTCTATCTTCTACAATGAGCAGTTCTTC. The V and J genes are TRBV5-6 and TRBJ2-1; D perhaps matches TRBD1 (6 bases). Germline lookup yields CDR1 SGHDT and CDR2 YYEEEE. The CDR3 contains 16 residues. Trimming stripped 6 bases from V and 3 bases from J, with 19 bases between.

The chain has TRBV12-3 or TRBV12-4 and TRBJ1-2, with 7 bases that match TRBD1. J gave up 5 bases and V 3 bases, and 3 bases lay outside the gene matches. This CDR3 contains 13 residues. CDR3 sequence (DNA): TGTGCCAGCAGTTTTGACAGGGTGTATGGCTACACCTTC. Translating it yields CASSFDRVYGYTF.

This rearrangement joins TRBV25-1 to TRBJ1-1; no reliable D call. The germline gives CDR1 MGHDK, CDR2 SYGVNS. V was cut by 3 bases and J by 1 base, with 6 bases left in between. This CDR3 spans 13 amino acids. CDR3 bases: TGTGCCAGCAGTGATTGGCAGAACACTGAAGCTTTCTTT. Translation: CASSDWQNTEAFF.

The chain combines TRBV6-5 with TRBJ1-2; 9 bases are shared with TRBD1. The CDR3 covers 15 residues. Germline V gives CDR1 MNHEY, CDR2 SVGAGI. V dropped 2 bases and J dropped 6; count of bases not matched to a gene: 7. CDR3 coding DNA: TGTGCCAGCAGTTACAGGGACAGGGATCTAGATGGCTACACCTTC. Translated, it gives CASSYRDRDLDGYTF.

This clonotype turned up a few times. The chain combines TRBV2 with TRBJ2-1; no clear D. V was trimmed by 5 bases and J by 8 bases, leaving 19 bases between them. The CDR3 is 15 residues long. The V gene's germline CDR1 is SNHLY and CDR2 FYNNEI. The CDR3 is CASSQTGAAAHEQFF. CDR3 nucleotide sequence: TGTGCCAGCAGTCAGACCGGCGCCGCGGCCCATGAGCAGTTCTTC.

The chain is built from TRBV12-3 or TRBV12-4 and TRBJ2-6; D unresolved. The CDR3 runs 14 residues. The germline V and J ends were trimmed by 7 bases and 0 bases, with 7 bases remaining between them. The CDR3 protein is CASTLGSGANVLTF. DNA for the CDR3: TGTGCCAGCACCCTCGGCTCTGGGGCCAACGTCCTGACTTTC.

This clonotype was counted a few times. The chain carries TRBV12-3 or TRBV12-4 and TRBJ2-2; D not certain. Trimming pared 3 bases from V and 0 bases from J, leaving 23 bases between. The CDR3 is made up of 20 amino acids. This CDR3 is CASSFLLADHKDSNTGELFF. The CDR3 bases are TGTGCCAGCAGTTTTCTTCTCGCTGACCATAAAGATTCGAACACCGGGGAGCTGTTTTTT.